Following are 28 T cell receptor beta chains from one sample sequenced in a study of response to subunit inactivated influenza vaccine. In TCRdb, the RT-PCR reads were re-called with MiXCR into one record per CDR3 protein. The sample holds some 640,000 distinct CDR3 sequences; around 13% are singletons and the top ten take less than 7%. This specimen was PBMCs from blood, taken roughly 15 days before vaccination. These receptors were collected from a man aged 50 to 60 who received an inactivated influenza vaccine.

This chain uses TRBV6-5 with TRBJ2-7; D possibly corresponds to TRBD1 (6 bases). CDR3 size: 15 residues. From germline, CDR1 is MNHEY and CDR2 SVGAGI. V lost 0 bases and J 2 bases, leaving 11 bases between the germline ends. CDR3 nucleotide sequence: TGTGCCAGCAGTTACTCGATTACAGGGACCTACGAGCAGTACTTC. Translating it yields CASSYSITGTYEQYF.

The chain links TRBV9 to TRBJ2-7; 11 positions agree with TRBD1. The ends lost 3 bases at V and 7 bases at J; junction bases unmatched: 9. In germline, CDR1 is SGDLS, CDR2 YYNGEE. The length of the CDR3 is 15 residues. The CDR3 DNA reads TGTGCCAGCAGCGCGGGACAGGGGGGAATGGGGGAGCAGTACTTC. Its protein is CASSAGQGGMGEQYF.

This clonotype occurred a few times. J is TRBJ2-1 and V is TRBV20-1; TRBD2 is a possible D gene (5 bases). The CDR3 is made up of 15 amino acids. Germline values: CDR1 DFQATT, CDR2 SNEGSKA (reference sequence). V dropped 3 bases and J dropped 9 bases, with 21 bases sitting between them. The CDR3 reads CSASGGSVALGEQFF. The DNA of the CDR3 is TGCAGTGCTAGCGGCGGGTCAGTGGCCCTGGGTGAGCAGTTCTTC.

The rearrangement links TRBV5-5 to TRBJ2-7; 10 bases match TRBD1. Trimming took 3 bases from V and 5 from J; bases not matched to a gene: 11. The CDR3 is 16 amino acids. CDR1 is SGHKS, CDR2 YYEKEE, per germline (reference sequence). CDR3 nucleotide sequence: TGTGCCAGCAGCTCAGGACCGGGACAGGGGAAAGACGAGCAGTACTTC. Translation gives CASSSGPGQGKDEQYF.

This clonotype was observed a few times. This chain uses TRBV3-1 with TRBJ2-1, with D maybe TRBD1 (6 bases). The CDR3 consists of 16 residues. Per germline, CDR1 LGHDT and CDR2 YNNKEL (reference sequence). The V end was cut by 3 bases, the J end by 6 bases, with 18 bases between. Here the CDR3 DNA reads TGTGCCAGCAGCCATCTCCAGGGTCAGGGGTCCAATGAGCAGTTCTTC. Residues: CASSHLQGQGSNEQFF.

This clonotype was seen a handful of times. The genes are TRBV6-5 and TRBJ2-7; the D is unclear. Trimming took off 0 bases at V and 2 bases at J, with 11 bases between the two ends. In germline, CDR1 is MNHEY, CDR2 SVGAGI. The CDR3 loop spans 15 amino acids. The CDR3 bases are TGTGCCAGCAGTTACTCGAGACCAGCGACCTACGAGCAGTACTTC. Amino acid sequence: CASSYSRPATYEQYF.

This clonotype turned up a few times. This chain uses TRBV14 with TRBJ1-2, with D maybe TRBD1 (5 bases). V shed 4 bases and J shed 2 bases, with 17 bases lying between them. In germline, CDR1 is SGHDN, CDR2 FVKESK. This CDR3 region has 16 residues. In DNA form, the CDR3 reads TGTGCCAGCAGCCCCACAGCCAGGGTTTCCAACTATGGCTACACCTTC. This gives the protein CASSPTARVSNYGYTF.

The V and J genes are TRBV30 and TRBJ1-2; TRBD1 matches 10 bases. From germline, CDR1 is GTSNPN and CDR2 SVGIG (reference sequence). The J segment lost 6 bases and the V segment lost 3 bases, leaving 1 base of the junction unmatched. The CDR3 runs to 12 residues. The CDR3 sequence is CAWRGTGDGYTF. Here the CDR3 DNA reads TGTGCCTGGAGGGGGACAGGGGATGGCTACACCTTC.

In its sample, this clonotype was seen a few times. The V call is TRBV29-1, the J call TRBJ2-1, with a tentative D call TRBD1 (6 bases). Germline V gene lookup returns CDR1 SQVTM and CDR2 ANQGSEA. The V end lost 4 bases, the J end lost 16 bases, and 14 bases lay between the germline ends. There are 10 residues in the CDR3. The CDR3 protein is CSVATGFLFF. In DNA form, the CDR3 reads TGCAGCGTTGCGACAGGCTTTCTATTCTTC.

V and J are TRBV20-1 and TRBJ2-1; 7 bases are shared with TRBD2. The germline V gene has CDR1 DFQATT and CDR2 SNEGSKA (reference sequence). The CDR3 covers 16 residues. With V trimmed by 3 bases and J by 6 bases, 14 bases remained unmatched. The CDR3 reads CSASPLGGFHINEQFF. CDR3 in DNA: TGCAGTGCTAGCCCCCTCGGGGGGTTTCATATCAATGAGCAGTTCTTC.

The sample holds a few counts of this clonotype. This chain connects TRBV5-6 to TRBJ1-2; D ambiguous. The CDR3 has 12 amino acids. The V and J ends lost 0 bases and 4 bases respectively, with 4 bases between them. CDR1 and CDR2 (germline): SGHDT, YYEEEE. CDR3 sequence: CASSLERYGYTF. Here the CDR3 DNA reads TGTGCCAGCAGCTTGGAGCGCTATGGCTACACCTTC.

The V gene is TRBV6-2 or TRBV6-3, the J gene TRBJ2-7; D is perhaps TRBD1 (5 bases). V was pared by 0 bases and J by 3 bases, with 12 bases between. The length of the CDR3 is 15 residues. Germline-derived CDR1 and CDR2 are MNHEY and SVGEGT. CDR3 sequence reads: CASSYSRQLYYEQYF. CDR3 bases: TGTGCCAGCAGTTACTCGCGACAGCTTTACTACGAGCAGTACTTC.

The rearrangement joins TRBV27 to TRBJ2-7; 8 bases are shared with TRBD2. The CDR3 runs 16 residues. Germline V CDR1 and CDR2: MNHEY, SMNVEV (reference sequence). The ends lost 5 bases at V and 1 base at J; junction bases unmatched: 10. CDR3 DNA: TGTGCCAGCAGTCAAGTGGGAGCGGGGGTTTCCTACGAGCAGTACTTC. Its translation: CASSQVGAGVSYEQYF.

At least ten counts were recorded for this clonotype. In nucleotides, the CDR3 is TGCGCCAGCAGCATGGACGGTCGGAGCTCCTACAATGAGCAGTTCTTC. This sequence encodes CASSMDGRSSYNEQFF. V gene TRBV5-1 combines with J gene TRBJ2-1; D is ambiguous. The CDR3 is 16 residues long. Germline V CDR1 and CDR2: SGHRS, YFSETQ. V lost 4 bases and J lost 0, with 14 bases in between.

This clonotype was counted between two and nine times. The chain's CDR3 is CASSLAGEDEQFF. The CDR3 region has the DNA TGTGCCAGCAGCTTGGCCGGAGAAGATGAGCAGTTCTTC. The chain combines TRBV5-4 with TRBJ2-1; D is uncertain. This CDR3 comprises 13 residues. V was trimmed by 0 bases and J by 8 bases, leaving 9 bases between them. The germline V gene encodes CDR1 SGHNT and CDR2 YYREEE (reference sequence).

This clonotype was counted between two and nine times. The chain carries TRBV29-1 and TRBJ2-5; 12 bases match TRBD2. CDR1 is SQVTM, CDR2 ANQGSEA, per germline. The CDR3 spans 15 residues. V lost 4 bases, J lost 4 bases, and 7 bases stayed unmatched. The CDR3 sequence is CSVGRTSGATETQYF. CDR3 nucleotides: TGCAGCGTTGGGCGGACTAGCGGGGCGACAGAGACCCAGTACTTC.

This clonotype was counted only a few times. This sequence joins TRBV20-1 and TRBJ2-5, with D maybe TRBD1 (5 bases). Germline CDR1 and CDR2: DFQATT and SNEGSKA (reference sequence). There are 14 residues in the CDR3. Trimming removed 6 bases from V and 3 bases from J, with 17 bases in between. The CDR3 loop is CSAEPRGVEETQYF. DNA for the CDR3: TGCAGTGCAGAACCAAGGGGCGTCGAAGAGACCCAGTACTTC.

This clonotype occurred a few times. This rearrangement joins TRBV5-1 to TRBJ2-3, with 10 bases fitting TRBD1. The V gene end was trimmed by 0 bases and the J gene end by 2 bases; junction bases not matched to a gene: 3. The CDR3 loop spans 16 amino acids. Germline lookup yields CDR1 SGHRS and CDR2 YFSETQ. In DNA form, the CDR3 reads TGCGCCAGCAGCTTGGGACAGGGGGCCCCCACAGATACGCAGTATTTT. Its translation: CASSLGQGAPTDTQYF. The full variable domain, rest sourced from reference TRBV5-1 and TRBJ2-3, is KAGVTQTPRYLIKTRGQQVTLSCSPISGHRSVSWYQQTPGQGLQFLFEYFSETQRNKGNFPGRFSGRQFSNSRSEMNVSTLELGDSALYLCASSLGQGAPTDTQYFGPGTRLTVL.

This clonotype was counted many times. The chain is built from TRBV5-5 and TRBJ2-3; 8 nucleotides match TRBD2. CDR1 SGHKS and CDR2 YYEKEE come from the germline V gene (reference sequence). There are 15 residues in the CDR3. After removal of 1 base from V and 3 bases from J, the junction contained 4 bases not matched to a gene. The CDR3 protein is CASSLKAGVTDTQYF. The CDR3 DNA sequence: TGTGCCAGCAGCTTGAAAGCGGGGGTGACAGATACGCAGTATTTT. The full variable domain, its missing parts supplied by reference TRBV5-5 and TRBJ2-3, is DAGVTQSPTHLIKTRGQQVTLRCSPISGHKSVSWYQQVLGQGPQFIFQYYEKEERGRGNFPDRFSARQFPNYSSELNVNALLLGDSALYLCASSLKAGVTDTQYFGPGTRLTVL.

This clonotype was found a few times. The CDR3 protein is CASSEPGQGPSRVDEQYF. The DNA of the CDR3 is TGTGCCAGCAGCGAACCGGGACAGGGACCCTCCCGGGTCGACGAGCAGTACTTC. This chain uses TRBV11-1 with TRBJ2-7; 9 bases agree with TRBD1. Per germline, CDR1 SGHAT and CDR2 FQDESV (reference sequence). Germline trimming cut 5 bases from V and 5 bases from J; bases unmatched to any gene: 19. This CDR3 spans 18 amino acids.

This clonotype showed up just a few times. J is TRBJ2-1 and V is TRBV18, with unresolved D. From germline, CDR1 is KGHSH and CDR2 LQKENI. CDR3 length: 15 amino acids. The V end lost 3 bases, the J end lost 0 bases, and 9 bases lay between the germline ends. CDR3 loop: CASSPSPSSYNEQFF. CDR3 DNA sequence: TGTGCCAGCTCACCTTCGCCCAGCTCCTACAATGAGCAGTTCTTC.

In this sample, this clonotype turned up a few times. This chain uses TRBV6-2 or TRBV6-3 with TRBJ2-7; a possible D gene is TRBD2 (6 bases). Per the germline V gene, CDR1 is MNHEY and CDR2 is SVGEGT. The CDR3 extends over 14 amino acids. Trimming removed 4 bases from V and 5 bases from J, with 15 bases in between. CDR3 in DNA: TGTGCCAGCAGTTGGCTCCGGGAGCTACACGAGCAGTACTTC. This gives the protein CASSWLRELHEQYF.

This clonotype showed up just a few times. The chain is built from TRBV29-1 and TRBJ1-3, with D unclear. The germline V and J ends were trimmed by 3 bases and 2 bases, with 5 bases remaining between them. The V gene's germline CDR1 is SQVTM and CDR2 ANQGSEA. The CDR3 loop spans 12 amino acids. The CDR3 is CSVEEPGNTIYF. In DNA form, the CDR3 reads TGCAGCGTTGAGGAGCCTGGAAACACCATATATTTT.

The chain combines TRBV16 with TRBJ2-7; D is possibly TRBD1 or TRBD2 (5 bases each). Germline CDR1 reads KGHSY; CDR2 reads FQNENV. This CDR3 comprises 15 residues. Between the trimmed V and J ends, which lost 4 bases and 2 bases, there was a span of 15 bases. Here the CDR3 reads CASSPWGQGPYEQYF. The CDR3 DNA follows: TGTGCCAGCAGCCCCTGGGGCCAGGGACCCTACGAGCAGTACTTC.

This clonotype was seen only a few times. CDR3 residues: CASSQDLGLGAYEQYF. In DNA form, the CDR3 reads TGCGCCAGCAGCCAAGATTTGGGACTAGGGGCCTACGAGCAGTACTTC. The chain combines TRBV4-3 with TRBJ2-7; 8 nucleotides match TRBD2. V gave up 0 bases and J gave up 2 bases; unmatched junction bases: 6. The CDR3 loop spans 16 amino acids. Germline V gene lookup returns CDR1 LGHNA and CDR2 YSLEER.

A few counts support this clonotype. This chain connects TRBV28 to TRBJ2-1; perhaps TRBD1 as D (6 bases). CDR3 length: 18 amino acids. Trimming removed 5 bases from V and 8 bases from J, with 28 bases in between. Looked up from germline, CDR1 is MDHEN and CDR2 is SYDVKM. Here the CDR3 reads CASSPFSLRGFQVDEQFF. CDR3 nucleotide sequence: TGTGCCAGCAGTCCCTTTTCCCTCAGGGGCTTTCAGGTGGATGAGCAGTTCTTC.

This clonotype was detected a few times. The chain employs TRBV7-6 and TRBJ1-1, with TRBD1 identical over 12 bases. CDR1 is SGHVS, CDR2 FNYEAQ, per germline. V shed 5 bases and J 5 bases; nucleotides not matched to a gene: 6. This CDR3 is 15 amino acids long. CDR3 nucleotide sequence: TGTGCCAGCAGCATCGGGACAGGGGGCCGGACTGAAGCTTTCTTT. This gives the protein CASSIGTGGRTEAFF.

This clonotype occurred many times. V and J are TRBV5-6 and TRBJ2-7, with D unresolved. Germline assignment: CDR1 SGHDT and CDR2 YYEEEE. The CDR3 spans 11 residues. The V gene lost 10 bases and the J gene lost 6 bases, with 14 bases spanning the gap. CDR3 nucleotide sequence: TGTGCCTCTTCTTCTTTGTCCGAGCAGTACTTC. Translating gives CASSSLSEQYF.